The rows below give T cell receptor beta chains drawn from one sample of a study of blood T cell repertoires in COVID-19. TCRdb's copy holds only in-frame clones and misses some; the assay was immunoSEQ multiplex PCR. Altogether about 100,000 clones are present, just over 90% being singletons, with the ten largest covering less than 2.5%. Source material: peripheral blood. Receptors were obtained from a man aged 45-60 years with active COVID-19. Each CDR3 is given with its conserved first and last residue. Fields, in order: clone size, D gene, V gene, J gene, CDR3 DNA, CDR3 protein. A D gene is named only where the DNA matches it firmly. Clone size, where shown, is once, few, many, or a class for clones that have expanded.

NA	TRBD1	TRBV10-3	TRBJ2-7	TGTGCCATCAGTGCCGGGACAGGGCTCTACGAGCAGTACTTC	CAISAGTGLYEQYF
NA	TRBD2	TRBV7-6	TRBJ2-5	TGTGCCAGCAGCTTACCGGGAGGGGTTGGAGAGACCCAGTACTTC	CASSLPGGVGETQYF
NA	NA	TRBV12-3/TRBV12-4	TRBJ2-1	TGTGCCAGCAGTTTGGACACTTACAATGAGCAGTTCTTC	CASSLDTYNEQFF
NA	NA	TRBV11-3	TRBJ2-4	TGTGCCAGCAGCACCGGGGTAGGAAACATTCAGTACTTC	CASSTGVGNIQYF
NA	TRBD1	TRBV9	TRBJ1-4	TGTGCCAGCAGCCTCACCGGGACAGGGAAGGAAAAACTGTTTTTT	CASSLTGTGKEKLFF
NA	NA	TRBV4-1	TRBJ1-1	TGCGCCAGCACAAAGGGGCAGGGGACATTGAACACTGAAGCTTTCTTT	CASTKGQGTLNTEAFF
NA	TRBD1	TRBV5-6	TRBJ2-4	TGTGCCAGCAGAAAAACAGGGGTTGGGGCCAAAAACATTCAGTACTTC	CASRKTGVGAKNIQYF
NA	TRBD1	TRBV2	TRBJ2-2	TGTGCCAGCAGTCTGGACAGGGTTAGTTCCGGGGAGCTGTTTTTT	CASSLDRVSSGELFF
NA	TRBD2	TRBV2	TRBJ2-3	TGTGCCAGCAGTAGCGGGAGTGGAAGAGGCACATCAGATACGCAGTATTTT	CASSSGSGRGTSDTQYF
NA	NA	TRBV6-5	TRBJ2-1	TGTGCCAGCAGTTATGGGCCCCACAATGAGCAGTTCTTC	CASSYGPHNEQFF
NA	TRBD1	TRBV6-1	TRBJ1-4	TGTGCCAGCAGTGAACAGGGGGCGGGGGAAAAACTGTTTTTT	CASSEQGAGEKLFF
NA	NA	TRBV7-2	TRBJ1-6	TGTGCCAGCAGCTTATTCAGGACATCCTATAATTCACCCCTCCACTTT	CASSLFRTSYNSPLHF
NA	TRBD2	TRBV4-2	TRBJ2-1	TGTGCCAGCAGCCAAGAGGGGACTAGCGGTCTACGAAAGCAGTTCTTC	CASSQEGTSGLRKQFF
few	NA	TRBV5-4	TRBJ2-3	TGTGCCAGCAGTCGCGACACTAGCACAGATACGCAGTATTTT	CASSRDTSTDTQYF
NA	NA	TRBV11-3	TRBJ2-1	TGTGCCAGCAGCTTAGATCTGGGCAACTACAATGAGCAGTTCTTC	CASSLDLGNYNEQFF
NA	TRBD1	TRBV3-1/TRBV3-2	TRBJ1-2	TGTGCCAGCAGCCAAGGACAGGGGGCGGGCTATGGCTACACCTTC	CASSQGQGAGYGYTF
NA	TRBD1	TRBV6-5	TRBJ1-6	TGTGCCAGCAGGGGACAGGGGGCTTCACCCCTCCACTTT	CASRGQGASPLHF
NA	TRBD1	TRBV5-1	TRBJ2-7	TGCGCCAGACAGGGGGCGTACGAGCAGTACTTC	CARQGAYEQYF
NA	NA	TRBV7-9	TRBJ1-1	TGTGCCAGCAGCTTGGGAGGGGGACCGAACTCTGAAGCTTTCTTT	CASSLGGGPNSEAFF
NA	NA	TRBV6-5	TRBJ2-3	TGTGCCAGCAGTTACTCGGGGCCGTCCACAGATACGCAGTATTTT	CASSYSGPSTDTQYF